One sample yielded the 26 T cell receptor beta chains listed below, sequenced in a study of cytomegalovirus exposure and HLA in healthy donors. In the PCR, 60 Vbeta and 13 Jbeta primers were used. The method was immunoSEQ multiplex PCR; TCRdb's version includes in-frame clones alone and lacks a portion of them. The sample yields 190,000 or so clones, around 83% seen once. Source material: PBMCs. The receptors shown here come from a woman between 50 and 59 years old in good health and CMV-seropositive.

The V and J genes are TRBV10-3 and TRBJ2-7; a possible D gene is TRBD1 (8 bases). The germline gives CDR1 ENHRY, CDR2 SYGVKD. The CDR3 has 14 amino acids. Trimming removed 6 bases from V and 3 bases from J, with 15 bases in between. CDR3 sequence (DNA): TGTGCCATCAGCTCACAGGGGGAGGGCTACGAGCAGTACTTC. It translates to CAISSQGEGYEQYF.

V gene TRBV19 combines with J gene TRBJ2-1; D is possibly TRBD2 (7 bases). Germline CDR1 is LNHDA and CDR2 is SQIVND (reference sequence). CDR3 length equals 14 residues. Trimming removed 4 bases from V and 5 bases from J, with 12 bases in between. The DNA for the CDR3 is TGTGCCAGTAGTAGGGGGGGCCTCAACAATGAGCAGTTCTTC. It specifies CASSRGGLNNEQFF.

The chain uses TRBV9 and TRBJ2-7, with a possible D match to TRBD2 (6 bases). The CDR3 consists of 15 residues. Trimming removed 4 bases from V and 0 bases from J, with 14 bases in between. Germline values: CDR1 SGDLS, CDR2 YYNGEE. As DNA, the CDR3 is TGTGCCAGCAGCCCGGCTAGCGATGGCTCCTACGAGCAGTACTTC. This sequence encodes CASSPASDGSYEQYF.

The chain employs TRBV6-5 and TRBJ1-4; 10 positions agree with TRBD1. The V gene's germline CDR1 is MNHEY and CDR2 SVGAGI. The CDR3 runs 16 residues. J lost 7 bases, V lost 4 bases, and 9 bases had no gene match. CDR3 loop: CASSFQPGQGSEKLFF. Written as DNA, the CDR3 is TGTGCCAGCAGTTTTCAACCGGGACAGGGGAGTGAAAAACTGTTTTTT.

The chain joins TRBV5-1 to TRBJ2-7; 7 bases line up with TRBD1. V gave up 0 bases and J gave up 2 bases; unmatched junction bases: 2. This CDR3 is 14 amino acids long. The germline V gene encodes CDR1 SGHRS and CDR2 YFSETQ. The CDR3 here is CASSLGGGTYEQYF. CDR3 nucleotide sequence: TGCGCCAGCAGCTTGGGAGGGGGCACCTACGAGCAGTACTTC.

The chain recombines TRBV2 with TRBJ1-1, with D possibly TRBD1 on 5 matching bases. Trimming took off 7 bases at V and 5 bases at J, with 14 bases between the two ends. Germline values: CDR1 SNHLY, CDR2 FYNNEI. The CDR3 loop spans 13 amino acids. Here the CDR3 reads CASMRQTVTEAFF. In DNA, the CDR3 is TGTGCCAGCATGAGACAGACGGTTACTGAAGCTTTCTTT.

V and J are TRBV6-5 and TRBJ1-2, with D possibly matching TRBD1 (6 bases). The CDR3 loop spans 15 amino acids. Per the germline V gene, CDR1 is MNHEY and CDR2 is SVGAGI. Trimming took off 7 bases at V and 4 bases at J, with 19 bases between the two ends. The CDR3 nucleotides are TGTGCCAGCACCCTAGGGGGGGGCGCCGGCTATGGCTACACCTTC. It translates to CASTLGGGAGYGYTF.

The rearrangement joins TRBV7-8 to TRBJ1-3; 7 bases fit TRBD1. Germline V lookup: CDR1 SGHVS, CDR2 FQNEAQ. The V and J ends lost 2 bases and 4 bases, in that order; junction bases with no gene match: 5. This CDR3 contains 15 residues. This CDR3 reads CASSLNRGEGNTIYF. The CDR3 DNA sequence: TGTGCCAGCAGCTTAAACAGGGGAGAAGGAAACACCATATATTTT.

This clone was seen only a few times. V gene TRBV5-6 combines with J gene TRBJ2-4; 7 nucleotides agree with TRBD2. This CDR3 has 17 amino acids. V shed 3 bases and J 1 base; nucleotides not matched to a gene: 10. Germline CDR1 is SGHDT and CDR2 is YYEEEE. CDR3 nucleotide sequence: TGTGCCAGCAGCTCAGGGAGGGTTAACGGGGCCAAAAACATTCAGTACTTC. This translates into CASSSGRVNGAKNIQYF.

The gene calls are TRBV7-9 and TRBJ2-7; a possible D gene is TRBD2 (6 bases). Germline lookup yields CDR1 SEHNR and CDR2 FQNEAQ (reference sequence). This CDR3 is 16 amino acids long. V was cut by 1 base and J by 2 bases, with 15 bases left in between. CDR3 sequence (DNA): TGTGCCAGCAGCTTAGGGGGGGACCCCTACACCTACGAGCAGTACTTC. Amino acid sequence: CASSLGGDPYTYEQYF.

This clone appeared once. The chain combines TRBV18 with TRBJ2-2; a weak D match, TRBD2 (6 bases). This CDR3 is built from 15 residues. Per germline, CDR1 KGHSH and CDR2 LQKENI. Trimming shortened V by 2 bases and J by 5 bases, and 12 bases separated the two germline ends. CDR3 bases: TGTGCCAGCTCACCAACGGGAGAGGGGACCGGGGAGCTGTTTTTT. Translation: CASSPTGEGTGELFF.

The chain employs TRBV14 and TRBJ1-3; D not certain. The V and J ends lost 4 bases and 4 bases respectively, with 8 bases between them. From germline, CDR1 is SGHDN and CDR2 FVKESK. The CDR3 runs 13 residues. The CDR3 region has the DNA TGTGCCAGCAGCCCGGCGGGCGGAAACACCATATATTTT. Protein sequence: CASSPAGGNTIYF.

This clone showed up just once. J is TRBJ2-7 and V is TRBV10-3, with a tentative D call TRBD1 (5 bases). V lost 7 bases, J lost 4 bases, and 11 bases lay in between. This CDR3 comprises 12 residues. The germline gives CDR1 ENHRY, CDR2 SYGVKD. This CDR3 is CAINQGGYEQYF. DNA for the CDR3: TGTGCCATCAATCAGGGTGGATACGAGCAGTACTTC.

The chain combines TRBV5-6 with TRBJ2-7; maybe TRBD2 (7 bases). This CDR3 has 14 residues. Germline-derived CDR1 and CDR2 are SGHDT and YYEEEE. Deletions cut 4 bases from V and 3 bases from J, with 14 bases between. CDR3 residues: CASSALGGGYEQYF. CDR3 in DNA: TGTGCCAGCAGCGCTCTAGGGGGGGGCTACGAGCAGTACTTC. Full variable domain (remainder filled in from reference TRBV5-6 and TRBJ2-7): DAGVTQSPTHLIKTRGQQVTLRCSPKSGHDTVSWYQQALGQGPQFIFQYYEEEERQRGNFPDRFSGHQFPNYSSELNVNALLLGDSALYLCASSALGGGYEQYFGPGTRLTVT.

V is TRBV7-8 and J is TRBJ2-7; D unresolved. Trimming shortened V by 4 bases and J by 2 bases, and 3 bases separated the two germline ends. The CDR3 consists of 11 residues. Per the germline V gene, CDR1 is SGHVS and CDR2 is FQNEAQ. CDR3 bases: TGTGCCAGCAGCTCCACCTACGAGCAGTACTTC. Amino acids: CASSSTYEQYF.

The V call is TRBV27, the J call TRBJ2-1, with TRBD2 identical over 9 bases. V shed 8 bases, J shed 9 bases, and the junction held 14 bases outside the gene matches. Germline assignment: CDR1 MNHEY and CDR2 SMNVEV (reference sequence). CDR3 length: 15 residues. The CDR3 nucleotides read TGTGCCAGCTCCTTGCGACTAGCGGTTAGGAGTGAGCAGTTCTTC. Its protein product is CASSLRLAVRSEQFF.

V and J are TRBV6-1 and TRBJ1-5; D perhaps matches TRBD1 (6 bases). The V end lost 11 bases, the J end lost 6 bases, and 23 bases lay between the germline ends. The CDR3 consists of 15 residues. Germline V gene lookup returns CDR1 MNHNS and CDR2 SASEGT. CDR3 protein: CAGHPTGGGGQPQHF. CDR3 coding DNA: TGTGCCGGACACCCCACGGGGGGCGGGGGTCAGCCCCAGCATTTT.

The V call is TRBV29-1, the J call TRBJ2-5; 14 bases line up with TRBD2. CDR3 length: 15 residues. The germline V gene has CDR1 SQVTM and CDR2 ANQGSEA. With V trimmed by 3 bases and J by 7 bases, 7 bases remained unmatched. The CDR3: CSVDIGTSGGGTQYF. DNA for the CDR3: TGCAGCGTTGACATTGGGACTAGCGGGGGAGGGACCCAGTACTTC.

This chain uses TRBV7-9 with TRBJ2-7; TRBD1 matches 7 bases. The V and J ends lost 5 bases and 3 bases, in that order; junction bases with no gene match: 10. The CDR3 spans 15 residues. Germline CDR1 is SEHNR and CDR2 is FQNEAQ (reference sequence). The CDR3 loop is CASSHKGALDYEQYF. The CDR3 DNA follows: TGTGCCAGCAGCCATAAGGGGGCCCTCGACTACGAGCAGTACTTC.

This clone was found once. The chain employs TRBV7-9 and TRBJ1-4, with D perhaps matching TRBD1 (6 bases). The V gene's germline CDR1 is SEHNR and CDR2 FQNEAQ (reference sequence). Trimming took off 1 base at V and 8 bases at J, with 14 bases between the two ends. The CDR3 sequence is 15 residues long. CDR3: CASSLVTPQGEKLFF. Written as DNA, the CDR3 is TGTGCCAGCAGCTTAGTAACTCCGCAGGGGGAAAAACTGTTTTTT.

The gene calls are TRBV6-6 and TRBJ2-7, with D hard to call. CDR1 MNHNY and CDR2 SVGAGI come from the germline V gene (reference sequence). The ends were cut back, 2 bases at V and 2 bases at J, with 10 bases in the middle. The CDR3 runs to 14 residues. CDR3 region: CASSYGQAAYEQYF. The CDR3 DNA is TGTGCCAGCAGTTACGGGCAGGCTGCCTACGAGCAGTACTTC.

This clone was recorded once. The rearrangement links TRBV5-1 to TRBJ2-3, with a possible D match to TRBD1 (5 bases). This CDR3 has 13 residues. CDR1 is SGHRS, CDR2 YFSETQ, per germline. V lost 2 bases, J lost 7 bases, and 11 bases lay in between. The CDR3 nucleotides read TGCGCCAGCAGCTTACTTCCAGGGAATACGCAGTATTTT. Translation gives CASSLLPGNTQYF.

The chain has TRBV10-3 and TRBJ2-1; 11 bases match TRBD2. Germline V lookup: CDR1 ENHRY, CDR2 SYGVKD. The ends lost 3 bases at V and 6 bases at J; junction bases unmatched: 4. The CDR3 runs to 15 residues. The CDR3 DNA sequence: TGTGCCATCAGTGATAGCGGGGGGGCTGGCAATGAGCAGTTCTTC. As protein: CAISDSGGAGNEQFF.

The chain couples TRBV6-1 to TRBJ2-5; D is possibly TRBD2 (6 bases). The better agreement between TRBJ2-7 and the DNA end casts doubt on the J call. The germline V gene has CDR1 MNHNS and CDR2 SASEGT. The CDR3 totals 14 residues. The CDR3 reads CASRMGGSSYEQYF. CDR3 DNA: TGTGCCAGCAGGATGGGGGGTAGCTCCTACGAGCAGTACTTC.

The chain carries TRBV6-6 and TRBJ2-2; the match to TRBD2 covers 8 bases. V lost 7 bases to trimming and J lost 4 bases; unmatched junction nucleotides: 11. The CDR3 length is 16 residues. Germline V gene sequence: CDR1 MNHNY, CDR2 SVGAGI (reference sequence). The CDR3 region is CASNWSSGSSTGELFF. The CDR3 DNA reads TGTGCCAGCAATTGGTCAAGCGGGAGTTCCACCGGGGAGCTGTTTTTT.

The chain couples TRBV19 to TRBJ2-2, with TRBD1 identical over 7 bases. Looked up from germline, CDR1 is LNHDA and CDR2 is SQIVND (reference sequence). Trimming removed 6 bases from V and 5 bases from J; junction bases left unmatched: 6. The CDR3 consists of 14 residues. CDR3 DNA: TGTGCCAGTAGGACAAGGGGGCGAACCGGGGAGCTGTTTTTT. Amino acid sequence: CASRTRGRTGELFF.